Shown below are 23 T cell receptor beta chains from a single sample sequenced in a study of tumor-infiltrating lymphocytes in primary liver carcinoma. With a constant-region primer, TCR beta cDNA was made from around 520 ng of total RNA. Three nested multiplex PCR rounds, a slightly modified ARM-PCR, produced the libraries for TCR beta. Forward primers for TRBV1-TRBV30 and a C-beta reverse primer served the first two PCR rounds, at roughly 10 cycles each. Via MiXCR, TCRdb re-called the multiplex PCR reads, giving one row per CDR3 protein. This table has under 85,000 distinct CDR3 sequences, approximately 72% appearing once. Each 20-30 mg portion of unsorted bulk tissue served as the source for co-extraction of RNA and DNA. Source material: liver tumor tissue from sampling region 1. Subset described: tumor region T1, superior pole. These receptors were obtained from a middle-aged man with primary liver carcinoma and hepatitis B virus infection.

Note on this clonotype: This clone may be a read error of a much larger clone one base away. The CDR3: CASSPGGGYSGGSYNEQFF. The CDR3 DNA reads TGTGCCAGCAGCCCGGGGGGGGGTTATAGCGGAGGCTCCTACAATGAGCAGTTCTTC. This chain connects TRBV5-6 to TRBJ2-1; TRBD2 aligns across 8 bases. The CDR3 has 19 residues. The junction had 15 bases not matched to a gene; V was cut back by 4 bases and J by 0 bases. Germline V gene lookup returns CDR1 SGHDT and CDR2 YYEEEE.

Details on this clonotype: A read error may produce the germline difference seen at one junction end. V usage is TRBV12-3 or TRBV12-4 and J usage is TRBJ2-2, with 8 bases identical to TRBD1. This CDR3 contains 15 residues. The CDR3 spells CTSTLTGVLLGELFF. CDR3 DNA: TGCACCAGCACCCTGACAGGGGTCTTACTCGGGGAGCTGTTTTTT.

A remark on this clonotype: Being one base from a much bigger clone, this may be a read error. This chain joins TRBV6-5 and TRBJ2-1; 12 bases are shared with TRBD2. The CDR3 is 17 amino acids. Germline loops: CDR1 MNHEY, CDR2 SVGAGI. J was trimmed by 10 bases and V by 8 bases; bases with no gene match: 18. As DNA, the CDR3 is TGTGCCAGCGGATGGGGGTTGACTAGCGGGAGTGCCCGCGAGCAGTTCTTC. Its protein is CASGWGLTSGSAREQFF.

In this sample, this clonotype turned up a few times. The junction and the germline gene differ at one end; a read error may be behind it. For the CDR3, the DNA is TGTGCCGGCAGCCCTCAGGGGGTTAACACCGGGGAGCTGTTTTTT. Translated: CAGSPQGVNTGELFF. The chain recombines TRBV5-4 with TRBJ2-2; 7 positions agree with TRBD1. Germline V gives CDR1 SGHNT, CDR2 YYREEE (reference sequence). CDR3 size: 15 residues.

Regarding this clonotype: The junction and the germline gene differ at one end; a read error may be behind it. The gene calls are TRBV11-1 and TRBJ2-1; D tentatively fits TRBD1 or TRBD2 (5 bases each). CDR3 length equals 15 residues. Germline CDR1 reads SGHAT; CDR2 reads FQDESV (reference sequence). In DNA form, the CDR3 reads TGTGCCAGCACCAAGGGGAGCGTGAATGGGAATGAGCTGTTCTTC. It codes for CASTKGSVNGNELFF.

With regard to this clonotype: No conserved phenylalanine or tryptophan is present at the end of the CDR3, so a read error is the likely explanation. This chain joins TRBV6-1 and TRBJ2-5, with D possibly called TRBD1 or TRBD2 (6 bases each). The CDR3 is 12 residues long. Trimming left V 8 bases short and J 1 base short, with 8 bases between. Looked up from germline, CDR1 is MNHNS and CDR2 is SASEGT. As DNA, the CDR3 is TGTGCCAGCTCGGGGGCCCAAGAGACCCAGTACCTC. This gives the protein CASSGAQETQYL.

Concerning this clonotype: A much larger clone lies one base from this, so it may be a read error. The V and J genes are TRBV6-5 and TRBJ2-2; 8 nucleotides line up with TRBD2. Germline assignment: CDR1 MNHEY and CDR2 SVGAGI. The V and J ends lost 10 bases and 6 bases, in that order; junction bases with no gene match: 10. The CDR3 runs 14 residues. The CDR3 loop is CANKSGSVAGELFF. For the CDR3, the DNA is TGTGCCAACAAAAGCGGGAGTGTCGCCGGGGAGCTGTTTTTT.

In its sample, this clonotype was seen a few times. The junction does not match germline at one end; this may be a read error. This rearrangement joins TRBV6-1 to TRBJ2-7; no clear D. This CDR3 contains 13 residues. Germline values: CDR1 MNHNS, CDR2 SASEGT. This CDR3 is CASSQWVFNEQHF. CDR3 nucleotide sequence: TGTGCCAGCAGTCAATGGGTTTTCAACGAGCAGCACTTC.

With respect to this clonotype: One end of the junction is discordant with germline, which a read error may explain. This chain joins TRBV4-1 and TRBJ2-7, with D tentatively TRBD2 (5 bases). The CDR3 sequence is 15 residues long. The germline gives CDR1 MGHRA, CDR2 YSYEKL. The CDR3 DNA is TGCGCCAGCAGCCTCGGGTCAGGAGGCCACTACGAGCAGTATTTC. It yields the protein CASSLGSGGHYEQYF.

Note on this clonotype: This may stem from a read error, because a much larger clone lies one nucleotide away. The chain links TRBV7-2 to TRBJ1-1; a possible D gene is TRBD1 (6 bases). Germline V CDR1 and CDR2: SGHTA, FQGNSA. The CDR3 extends over 13 amino acids. The DNA of the CDR3 is TGTGCCAGCAGCTTAGGGGATGGACAGAAAGCTCTCTTT. The encoded protein is CASSLGDGQKALF.

This clonotype was picked up one time. At one boundary the junction diverges from the germline segment, which might be a read error. The chain recombines TRBV9 with TRBJ2-7; TRBD1 might be the D (6 bases). Germline loops: CDR1 SGDLS, CDR2 YYNGEE. The CDR3 consists of 11 residues. Here the CDR3 DNA reads TGTGCCAACAGCAGGGGCTACGAGCAGTACTTC. Translated, it gives CANSRGYEQYF. Using reference TRBV9 and TRBJ2-7 for the parts outside the CDR3, the full variable domain is DSGVTQTPKHLITATGQRVTLRCSPRSGDLSVYWYQQSLDQGLQFLIQYYNGEERAKGNILERFSAQQFPDLHSELNLSSLELGDSALYFCANSRGYEQYFGPGTRLTVT.

This clonotype was seen ten or more times. V and J are TRBV5-5 and TRBJ2-5; the D is unclear. The ends were cut back, 4 bases at V and 3 bases at J, with 10 bases in the middle. This CDR3 is built from 13 residues. CDR1 and CDR2 from the germline V gene are SGHKS and YYEKEE (reference sequence). This CDR3 is CASSDDLEETQYF. In DNA, the CDR3 is TGTGCCAGCAGCGACGACCTTGAAGAGACCCAGTACTTC.

About this clonotype: Its ends do not fully match the called genes, so a read error is possible. The chain employs TRBV29-1 and TRBJ2-3, with 9 bases matching TRBD1. There are 13 residues in the CDR3. Germline lookup yields CDR1 SQVTM and CDR2 ANQGSEA. The CDR3 loop is CNVKTGGTDTQYF. DNA of the CDR3: TGTAACGTTAAGACAGGGGGTACAGATACGCAGTATTTT.

This clonotype has only one observation. The CDR3 DNA is TGTGCCAGCACTTATTTAGGGGGCGATGGTACAGATACGCAGTATTTT. Translated, it gives CASTYLGGDGTDTQYF. V is TRBV6-5 and J is TRBJ2-3; TRBD1 agrees at 7 bases. Per the germline V gene, CDR1 is MNHEY and CDR2 is SVGAGI. This CDR3 region has 16 residues. The trim removed 7 bases at V and 3 bases at J, leaving 13 bases unmatched.

This clonotype was observed at least ten times. The chain uses TRBV6-5 and TRBJ2-7; D uncertain. Looked up from germline, CDR1 is MNHEY and CDR2 is SVGAGI. V gave up 2 bases and J gave up 1 base, with 6 bases separating them. The CDR3 runs to 13 residues. The CDR3 loop is CASSYEFSYEQYF. The CDR3 bases are TGTGCCAGCAGTTACGAGTTTTCCTACGAGCAGTACTTC.

Points on this clonotype: Germline is not matched at one junction end, which may reflect a read error. This chain joins TRBV6-5 and TRBJ2-3; 7 bases match TRBD1. Germline CDR1 reads MNHEY; CDR2 reads SVGAGI. CDR3 length: 15 residues. The CDR3 nucleotides read TGTGCCAGCAGCCAAGCAGGTTTAGGGACAGATGCGCAGTATTTT. Translation gives CASSQAGLGTDAQYF.

The rearrangement links TRBV11-2 to TRBJ2-7, with 10 bases aligning to TRBD1. The length of the CDR3 is 15 residues. V was clipped by 8 bases and J by 3 bases; unmatched bases: 10. From germline, CDR1 is SGHAT and CDR2 FQNNGV. The CDR3 loop is CASGTRDRGFYEQYF. CDR3 sequence (DNA): TGTGCCAGCGGGACCCGGGACAGGGGTTTCTACGAGCAGTACTTC.

On this clonotype: The CDR3 carries no conserved terminal phenylalanine or tryptophan, so it likely arises from a read error. V is TRBV6-1 and J is TRBJ2-5; perhaps TRBD2 as D (6 bases). The ends were cut back, 10 bases at V and 6 bases at J, with 24 bases in the middle. The CDR3 covers 15 residues. Germline CDR1 and CDR2: MNHNS and SASEGT. CDR3 in DNA: TGTGCCACCGGTGGGGGGTCAGGCCATGGGAAGACCCAGTACTCC. Its protein is CATGGGSGHGKTQYS.

A remark on this clonotype: Because it lacks the conserved phenylalanine or tryptophan at the end, this CDR3 is likely a read error. The gene calls are TRBV6-2 or TRBV6-3 and TRBJ1-1, with TRBD1 matching over 7 bases. Unmatched junction bases numbered 6, after V lost 7 bases and J lost 4 bases. Germline lookup yields CDR1 MNHEY and CDR2 SVGEGT. The CDR3 consists of 13 residues. This CDR3 is CASTCAGGTEAFI. The DNA for the CDR3 is TGTGCCAGCACCTGCGCAGGGGGCACTGAAGCTTTCATT.

The J gene is TRBJ2-2, the V gene TRBV30; the D gene is possibly TRBD1 (5 bases). V was clipped by 3 bases and J by 7 bases, with 12 bases between them. The CDR3 consists of 13 residues. Germline CDR1 and CDR2: GTSNPN and SVGIG (reference sequence). DNA of the CDR3: TGTGCCTGGAGAAGCTTAGGGGACGGGGAGCTGTTTTTT. Translation gives CAWRSLGDGELFF.

The chain combines TRBV20-1 with TRBJ2-4; the D is unclear. Germline V gene data show CDR1 as DFQATT and CDR2 as SNEGSKA (reference sequence). The CDR3 covers 15 residues. V lost 6 bases and J 8 bases, leaving 23 bases between the germline ends. In DNA form, the CDR3 reads TGCAGTGCCACCAGGAGAACTCCAGGTACCGACATTCAGTACTTC. Its protein is CSATRRTPGTDIQYF.

This clonotype was counted a few times. The CDR3 bases are TGTGCCAGCAGCCCACTAGCGGGAGACGTGGATGAGCAGTTCTTC. Amino acids: CASSPLAGDVDEQFF. The chain employs TRBV5-4 and TRBJ2-1; 11 bases align to TRBD2. The CDR3 is 15 residues long. The J segment lost 8 bases and the V segment lost 4 bases, leaving 8 bases of the junction unmatched. Germline assignment: CDR1 SGHNT and CDR2 YYREEE (reference sequence).

The chain joins TRBV6-1 to TRBJ1-1; D might be TRBD1 (5 bases). V lost 10 bases and J 6 bases, leaving 21 bases between the germline ends. CDR3 length: 14 residues. The germline V gene encodes CDR1 MNHNS and CDR2 SASEGT. The CDR3 DNA follows: TGTGCCACAAGATTGGGGGGTGTAAACGCTGAAGCTTTCTTT. It translates to CATRLGGVNAEAFF.